This TCR beta chain came from a study of blood T cell repertoires in COVID-19 (dated by TCRdb to the early 2020s). As for the study more broadly: Collaborator samples came from the United States, Italy and Spain and covered acute and convalescent phases of COVID-19. The samples were drawn from two sources: the first 160 participants of the ongoing ImmuneRACE study, and 950 to 1,500 subjects contributed by 6 global collaborators. Where available, HLA class I and class II types were obtained from metadata supplied by the sample provider rather than from assay-based typing. The repertoires were released in a freely available public database meant as a resource for research on the immune response to SARS-CoV-2. The material from the prospective study consisted of cDNA or gDNA derived from T cells, B-cell-depleted T cells, or PBMCs. A de-identified subject ID, COVID-19 status, age in years and sex were almost always included in the sample metadata. Deeply sampled blood TCRbeta repertoires from subjects exposed to, actively infected with, or recovered from COVID-19 were included in the dataset.

Collaborating institutions collected whole blood in K2EDTA tubes following their own protocols. For TCRbeta analysis, collaborators shipped samples in one of three forms: frozen whole blood, isolated PBMCs, or DNA extracted from either of those sample types. The paper as a whole reports these results and caveats: Clinical and demographic metadata were provided uncurated, with the amount varying by source and participant.

To note about this clone: Its target antigen remains unknown. Within one base of it there is no much larger clone, and no base qualities were kept.

CDR1 is given as SGHDN and CDR2 as FVKESK, both from the germline V gene. The CDR3 spans 15 residues, from the cysteine through the phenylalanine. Kept here is only the CDR3 DNA, which spans 45 bases and is read in frame from base 1. The junction shows trimming of 4 bases on V and 0 bases on J, and the gene matches do not reach 5 bases of it. TCRbeta CDR3 regions were amplified from genomic DNA using the immunoSEQ Assay, a bias-controlled multiplex PCR. The authors' pipeline ran thus. The number of nucleated cells in each sample was estimated from the amplification of reference gene primers within the assay. To quantify the absolute abundance of each unique TCRbeta CDR3 rearrangement, sequence reads were collapsed and filtered. For each sample, productive Simpson clonality was calculated as the square root of Simpson's diversity index across productive rearrangements. The immuneACCESS repertoire file appears here via TCRdb, limited to in-frame rearrangements. These files lack a portion of the clones; in checked studies, under half of the deficit traces to unresolved V genes, and the cause of the others is not known. V, J and clone size are taken as reported in that table, and D and trimming were inferred from the DNA itself. The table for this sample lists 150,000 to 200,000 clones; about 86% of them were counted only once. The ten largest account for about 8.2% of the sample.

The V gene is TRBV14 and the J gene is TRBJ1-1; 7 of the junction bases match TRBD1. The clonotype comes from a man in his sixties with acute or convalescent COVID-19. Sequenced input: peripheral blood. The CDR3 sequence is CASSRPGGLNTEAFF. The DNA sequence is as follows: TGTGCCAGCAGCCGACCAGGGGGGCTGAACACTGAAGCTTTCTTT.